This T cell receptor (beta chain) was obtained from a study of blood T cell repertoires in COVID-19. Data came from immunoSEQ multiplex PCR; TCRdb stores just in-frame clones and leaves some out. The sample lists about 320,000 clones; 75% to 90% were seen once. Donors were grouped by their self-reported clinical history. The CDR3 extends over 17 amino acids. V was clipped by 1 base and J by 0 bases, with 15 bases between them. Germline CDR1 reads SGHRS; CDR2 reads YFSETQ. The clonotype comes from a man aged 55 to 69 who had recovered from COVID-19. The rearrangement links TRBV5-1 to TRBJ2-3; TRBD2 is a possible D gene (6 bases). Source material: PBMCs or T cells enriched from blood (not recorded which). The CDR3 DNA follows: TGCGCCAGCAGCTTGACTAGCCTGTTACTTAGCACAGATACGCAGTATTTT. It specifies CASSLTSLLLSTDTQYF.